This paragraph reports one T cell receptor beta chain. This entry is derived from a study of PD-L1 blockade in urothelial cancer. Time point defined: peripheral blood 6 weeks after treatment start. This CDR3 comprises 16 residues. V dropped 3 bases and J dropped 5; count of bases not matched to a gene: 8. The V gene's germline CDR1 is MGHRA and CDR2 YSYEKL. Here immunoSEQ multiplex PCR was the method, and the copy in TCRdb shows in-frame clones only, minus some. The repertoire holds about 36,000 clones, with roughly 82% as singletons. This chain joins TRBV4-1 and TRBJ2-7; 12 bases fit TRBD1. The sample in question was PBMCs, obtained around atezolizumab (anti-PD-L1) treatment. This TCR derives from a middle-aged man with urothelial cancer. For the CDR3, the DNA is TGCGCCAGCAGCCATCCGGGACAGGGGGCGAGGAACGAGCAGTACTTC. Translation gives CASSHPGQGARNEQYF.